This T cell receptor beta chain was profiled in a study of T cells after yellow fever vaccination (dated by TCRdb to between 2017 and 2020). As for the study more broadly: The SMART-Seq v4 Ultra Low Input RNA kit was used to prepare libraries from fractions with low cell numbers. Two healthy male donors, one aged 18 to 30 and one aged 30 to 40 years, made up the cohort. To follow T-cell clones before and after both primary and booster YFV17D yellow fever vaccination, bulk TCR alpha and beta repertoires underwent longitudinal sequencing. Bulk PBMC replicates and cell subsets were isolated from blood drawn at multiple timepoints before and after both primary and secondary immunization.

TCR cDNA was made using 5'RACE template switching, a step that added a universal primer site and unique molecular identifiers. Priming for cDNA synthesis came from both the TCR alpha and TCR beta constant segments. Libraries were amplified in two PCR steps, with sample barcodes and sequencing adapters added in the second step. Sequencing of libraries was done on Illumina HiSeq 2500 (2x100 bp) or NovaSeq (2x150 bp). The paper's processing steps were these. Demultiplexing of reads and collapsing into UMI consensus sequences were performed with MIGEC, and V(D)J alignment was carried out with MiXCR. Clonotypes responding to the vaccine were identified with edgeR on replicate PBMC samples, with the criteria of FDR below 0.01 and a log2 fold change above 5 up to day 15. Each bulk clonotype received a CD4 or CD8 identity based on whether the sequenced CD4 or CD8 repertoire contained that clonotype at higher abundance. TCRdb trimmed the raw reads at Q25, called clones with MiXCR and kept productive beta chains. Duplicate CDR3 protein sequences are folded into a single record with the most common DNA and genes. TCRdb, rather than the study authors, made the V and J calls. For this sample the table gives just under 600,000 distinct CDR3 sequences, of which approximately 13% were detected only once. The top ten constitute around 15% of the sample.

The treatment or condition label on this specimen signifies: live attenuated yellow fever vaccine strain. At every blood-draw timepoint, two biological replicates of bulk PBMCs were collected. PBMCs were isolated from peripheral blood using a standard Ficoll-Paque protocol. TriZol was used to extract RNA from bulk PBMCs, from CD4 and CD8 fractions, and from dextramer-positive and dextramer-negative fractions. This clonotype has a count of ten or more. Its antigen remains undetermined. No clone much larger than this one lies a single base away; base qualities are absent. Here V drops 5 bases and J drops 7 bases, and the junction holds 5 bases not matched to any gene. From the cysteine through the phenylalanine, the CDR3 covers 15 amino acids. The sequence is cut down to CDR3 DNA, 45 bases in frame from base 1. The germline V gene supplies CDR1 SGHTA and CDR2 FQGTGA. Study-level results and caveats: Compared with the primary T-cell response, the secondary T-cell response was faster but weaker, reaching its peak on day 5 rather than on day 15. A small fraction of clonotypes showed up in both the CD4 and CD8 compartments, probably as a result of convergent recombination. FACS-sorted repertoires could contain abundant contaminating clonotypes from the bulk population, so computational filtering was required. The study included only a couple of donors, which limits how far the findings can be generalized. Most clones expanded after primary vaccination were re-detected after the booster (about 96% of CD4 and roughly 87% of CD8), suggesting broad memory maintenance.

This specimen consisted of PBMCs, obtained on the day of the yellow fever booster vaccination. The sequence was obtained from a man in his thirties or forties who received the YFV17D yellow fever vaccine. The rearranged segments are TRBV7-3 and TRBJ2-1; TRBD2 aligns with 13 central bases. The bases read TGTGCCAGCAGCGCCGGACTAGCGGGAGTGAATGAGCAGTTCTTC. It is translated as CASSAGLAGVNEQFF.